Each of the 8 T cell receptor beta chains below was sequenced from the same sample in a study of T cell responses to AZD1222 COVID-19 vaccine. The repertoire was sequenced with immunoSEQ multiplex PCR; TCRdb's copy has only in-frame clones and lacks some. The sample has fewer than 150,000 clones, 85% to 95% seen once. The source material was peripheral blood, sampled on day 0 of AZD1222 vaccination. These receptors came from an adult in good health.

The chain employs TRBV19 and TRBJ1-5; D perhaps matches TRBD1 (5 bases). CDR1 is LNHDA, CDR2 SQIVND, per germline (reference sequence). The CDR3 is 14 amino acids. The ends were cut back, 2 bases at V and 9 bases at J, with 14 bases in the middle. CDR3 sequence reads: CASSILTAGGPQHF. CDR3 bases: TGTGCCAGTAGTATATTGACAGCTGGTGGGCCCCAGCATTTT.

The rearrangement links TRBV11-2 to TRBJ1-1, with D unresolved. This CDR3 is 12 amino acids long. Looked up from germline, CDR1 is SGHAT and CDR2 is FQNNGV. Deletions cut 5 bases from V and 5 bases from J, with 9 bases between. The CDR3 DNA is TGTGCCAGCAGCCACGGGTTAACTGAAGCTTTCTTT. This encodes CASSHGLTEAFF.

This chain joins TRBV19 and TRBJ1-4; 10 bases line up with TRBD1. The CDR3 totals 16 residues. CDR1 is LNHDA and CDR2 is SQIVND in the germline V gene (reference sequence). V lost 5 bases and J lost 4; bases outside the gene matches: 7. CDR3 in DNA: TGTGCCAGTAGTGACAGGGGGCGCGGGGGTAATGAAAAACTGTTTTTT. Protein sequence: CASSDRGRGGNEKLFF.

This chain links TRBV19 with TRBJ1-2; no definite D call. Germline-derived CDR1 and CDR2 are LNHDA and SQIVND (reference sequence). V was pared by 7 bases and J by 5 bases, with 14 bases between. The CDR3 totals 13 residues. The CDR3 nucleotides read TGTGCCAGTACTAACTCGGACCGATATGGCTACACCTTC. Residues: CASTNSDRYGYTF.

The chain is built from TRBV19 and TRBJ1-5; D remains unclear. CDR1 is LNHDA, CDR2 SQIVND, per germline (reference sequence). Trimming stripped 9 bases from V and 2 bases from J, with 11 bases between. This CDR3 is built from 13 residues. The DNA of the CDR3 is TGTGCCAGCGGAATGGTGGGCAATCAGCCCCAGCATTTT. Encoded protein: CASGMVGNQPQHF. Looking up the rest from reference TRBV19 and TRBJ1-5 gives the full variable domain: DGGITQSPKYLFRKEGQNVTLSCEQNLNHDAMYWYRQDPGQGLRLIYYSQIVNDFQKGDIAEGYSVSREKKESFPLTVTSAQKNPTAFYLCASGMVGNQPQHFGDGTRLSIL.

This sequence joins TRBV18 and TRBJ1-3; D is possibly TRBD1 (6 bases). This CDR3 spans 14 amino acids. Per germline, CDR1 KGHSH and CDR2 LQKENI. V was pared by 3 bases and J by 4 bases, with 10 bases between. The CDR3 loop is CASSPTGLGNTIYF. The CDR3 coding sequence is TGTGCCAGCTCACCCACAGGGTTAGGAAACACCATATATTTT.

This clone was detected once. The chain employs TRBV7-9 and TRBJ2-3; D remains ambiguous. Germline-derived CDR1 and CDR2 are SEHNR and FQNEAQ (reference sequence). This CDR3 region has 14 residues. V shed 2 bases and J shed 0 bases, with 6 bases lying between them. CDR3: CASSLQPSTDTQYF. The CDR3 DNA is TGTGCCAGCAGCTTACAGCCCAGCACAGATACGCAGTATTTT.

This chain connects TRBV19 to TRBJ2-1; 12 positions agree with TRBD2. The trim removed 3 bases at V and 7 bases at J, leaving 4 bases unmatched. This CDR3 comprises 15 residues. From germline, CDR1 is LNHDA and CDR2 SQIVND (reference sequence). The DNA of the CDR3 is TGTGCCAGTAGTATCGGGACTAGCGGGCCTAATGAGCAGTTCTTC. It translates to CASSIGTSGPNEQFF.